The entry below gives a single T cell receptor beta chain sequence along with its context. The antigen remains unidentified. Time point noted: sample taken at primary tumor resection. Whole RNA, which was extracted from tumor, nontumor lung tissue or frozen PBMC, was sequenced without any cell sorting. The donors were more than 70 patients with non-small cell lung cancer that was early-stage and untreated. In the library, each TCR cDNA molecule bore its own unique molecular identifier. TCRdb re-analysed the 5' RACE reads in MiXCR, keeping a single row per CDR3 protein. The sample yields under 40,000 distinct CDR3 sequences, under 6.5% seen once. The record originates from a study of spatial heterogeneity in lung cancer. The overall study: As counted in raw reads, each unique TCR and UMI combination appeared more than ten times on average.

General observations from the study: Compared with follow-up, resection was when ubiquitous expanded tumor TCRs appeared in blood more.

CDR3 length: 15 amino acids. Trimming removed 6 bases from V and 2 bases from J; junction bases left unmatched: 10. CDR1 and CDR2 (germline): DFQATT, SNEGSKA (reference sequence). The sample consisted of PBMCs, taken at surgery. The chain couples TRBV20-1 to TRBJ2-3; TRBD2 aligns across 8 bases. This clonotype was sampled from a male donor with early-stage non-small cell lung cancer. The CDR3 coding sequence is TGCAGTGCCAGGCTACTAGCGGACCACACAGATACGCAGTATTTT. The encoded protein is CSARLLADHTDTQYF.